Shown below are 28 T cell receptor beta chains from a single sample sequenced in a study of blood T cells in healthy people across ages. Combining a sample-barcoded 5' primer with a J-beta primer mix, a second PCR ran for about 6 to 11 cycles. TCRdb passed the 5' RACE reads through MiXCR, listing each CDR3 protein once. The sample carries roughly 1,500,000 distinct CDR3 sequences, about 43% recorded once. Sequencing input: blood. Every receptor here comes from a woman aged 18-29 years in good health.

The sample holds a few counts of this clonotype. The chain couples TRBV20-1 to TRBJ2-3; 10 bases align to TRBD2. Germline assignment: CDR1 DFQATT and CDR2 SNEGSKA (reference sequence). The CDR3 has 14 amino acids. With 3 bases clipped from V and 2 bases from J, the junction kept 2 bases outside the gene matches. This chain's CDR3 is CSASLAGDTDTQYF. CDR3 bases: TGCAGTGCTAGTCTAGCGGGGGACACAGATACGCAGTATTTT.

This clonotype came up a few times. V usage is TRBV5-6 and J usage is TRBJ1-5; unclear D gene. There are 12 residues in the CDR3. V shed 2 bases and J shed 7 bases, with 7 bases lying between them. Germline values: CDR1 SGHDT, CDR2 YYEEEE. CDR3: CASSLWNQPQHF. The CDR3 DNA reads TGTGCCAGCAGCTTATGGAACCAGCCCCAGCATTTT.

This clonotype was seen more than once but under ten times. The genes are TRBV29-1 and TRBJ1-4; unclear D gene. Trimming took off 6 bases at V and 1 base at J, with 12 bases between the two ends. CDR3 length equals 14 residues. Germline V gives CDR1 SQVTM, CDR2 ANQGSEA. In DNA form, the CDR3 reads TGCAGCGTGCTCCGGGCTGAAACTAATGAAAAACTGTTTTTT. Encoded protein: CSVLRAETNEKLFF.

This clonotype was seen a few times. The chain uses TRBV7-9 and TRBJ2-5, with D perhaps TRBD1 or TRBD2 (5 bases each). Germline V CDR1 and CDR2: SEHNR, FQNEAQ (reference sequence). The V and J ends lost 4 bases and 4 bases respectively, with 19 bases between them. The length of the CDR3 is 16 residues. The chain's CDR3 is CASSSPRDPVGETQYF. As DNA, the CDR3 is TGTGCCAGCAGCTCTCCCAGGGACCCTGTAGGAGAGACCCAGTACTTC.

In its sample, this clonotype was seen many times. The gene calls are TRBV6-1 and TRBJ2-7; D gene unclear. Germline V gene sequence: CDR1 MNHNS, CDR2 SASEGT. The CDR3 runs 12 residues. Trimming left V 9 bases short and J 0 bases short, with 9 bases between. For the CDR3, the DNA is TGTGCCAGTTCCGATCTCTCCTACGAGCAGTACTTC. It is translated as CASSDLSYEQYF.

This clonotype was seen once. The chain links TRBV28 to TRBJ2-3; D gene unclear. Germline-derived CDR1 and CDR2 are MDHEN and SYDVKM. V was shortened by 4 bases and J by 0 bases, with 11 bases between the two germline ends. CDR3 length: 15 amino acids. CDR3 residues: CASSSGPESTDTQYF. The CDR3 region has the DNA TGTGCCAGCAGTTCCGGACCGGAAAGCACAGATACGCAGTATTTT.

This clonotype was counted a few times. The genes are TRBV12-3 or TRBV12-4 and TRBJ2-7, with 7 bases that match TRBD1. The V gene end was trimmed by 8 bases and the J gene end by 7 bases; junction bases not matched to a gene: 8. The CDR3 is 12 residues long. CDR3 loop: CASQRLRGEQYF. The CDR3 DNA follows: TGTGCCAGCCAAAGACTCAGGGGGGAGCAGTACTTC.

The gene calls are TRBV18 and TRBJ2-3, with 13 bases matching TRBD2. V trimming: 4 bases; J trimming: 5 bases; junction bases outside the gene matches: 15. This CDR3 has 19 residues. Per germline, CDR1 KGHSH and CDR2 LQKENI. The CDR3 nucleotides are TGTGCCAGCTCACTCGGACTAGCGGGAGCTACAGGTCATGGAGATACGCAGTATTTT. As protein: CASSLGLAGATGHGDTQYF.

The rearrangement uses TRBV4-1 and TRBJ2-7, with 9 bases matching TRBD1. From germline, CDR1 is MGHRA and CDR2 YSYEKL. V shed 2 bases, J shed 3 bases, and the junction held 8 bases outside the gene matches. There are 16 residues in the CDR3. The CDR3: CASSQSMTGGFYEQYF. In DNA form, the CDR3 reads TGCGCCAGCAGCCAATCTATGACAGGGGGTTTCTACGAGCAGTACTTC.

This rearrangement joins TRBV29-1 to TRBJ2-1; unclear D gene. The CDR3 length is 10 residues. From germline, CDR1 is SQVTM and CDR2 ANQGSEA. V dropped 6 bases and J dropped 10 bases, with 10 bases sitting between them. The CDR3 bases are TGCAGCGTCGGACCTCCAGAGCAGTTCTTC. It translates to CSVGPPEQFF.

This clonotype was picked up a small number of times. J is TRBJ2-7 and V is TRBV4-1, with TRBD1 matching 7 bases. Germline assignment: CDR1 MGHRA and CDR2 YSYEKL. The CDR3 is 15 residues long. Trimming took 3 bases from V and 1 from J; bases not matched to a gene: 6. CDR3 amino acids: CASSQYKGQSYEQYF. CDR3 in DNA: TGCGCCAGCAGCCAGTACAAGGGACAGTCCTACGAGCAGTACTTC.

The J gene is TRBJ1-2, the V gene TRBV20-1; a weak D match, TRBD1 (6 bases). Deletions cut 5 bases from V and 4 bases from J, with 11 bases between. CDR3 length: 12 residues. Looked up from germline, CDR1 is DFQATT and CDR2 is SNEGSKA (reference sequence). The CDR3 region has the DNA TGCAGTGCTCCACAGGGATCCTATGGCTACACCTTC. The encoded protein is CSAPQGSYGYTF.

This clonotype has a handful of counts. The chain links TRBV29-1 to TRBJ2-3; 7 bases fit TRBD2. This CDR3 region has 15 residues. Germline lookup yields CDR1 SQVTM and CDR2 ANQGSEA. The V segment lost 6 bases and the J segment 2 bases; nucleotides outside the gene matches: 11. CDR3 coding DNA: TGCAGCGTCCCGACAAGCGGGATCTCCACAGATACGCAGTATTTT. It is translated as CSVPTSGISTDTQYF.

This clonotype has just a few counts. The chain recombines TRBV5-1 with TRBJ2-1; 10 bases map to TRBD2. The CDR3 loop spans 15 amino acids. CDR1 and CDR2 from the germline V gene are SGHRS and YFSETQ. With V trimmed by 4 bases and J by 4 bases, 5 bases remained unmatched. CDR3 bases: TGCGCCAGCAGCATAGCGGGGGGCCCATACAATGAGCAGTTCTTC. This sequence encodes CASSIAGGPYNEQFF.

The gene calls are TRBV6-5 and TRBJ2-2; possibly TRBD1 for D (5 bases). The CDR3 extends over 13 amino acids. The V gene lost 7 bases and the J gene lost 6 bases, with 12 bases spanning the gap. Looked up from germline, CDR1 is MNHEY and CDR2 is SVGAGI. CDR3 loop: CASTRRGPGELFF. In DNA form, the CDR3 reads TGTGCCAGCACCAGAAGGGGTCCCGGGGAGCTGTTTTTT.

This chain's CDR3 is CASSRGATYNEQFF. DNA for the CDR3: TGTGCCAGCTCGCGGGGGGCGACCTACAATGAGCAGTTCTTC. V and J are TRBV6-6 and TRBJ2-1; 8 bases are shared with TRBD2. There are 14 residues in the CDR3. The junction had 5 bases not matched to a gene; V was cut back by 8 bases and J by 2 bases. Germline-derived CDR1 and CDR2 are MNHNY and SVGAGI (reference sequence).

The chain is built from TRBV7-2 and TRBJ2-1, with 16 bases matching TRBD2. The CDR3 is 18 residues long. Germline assignment: CDR1 SGHTA and CDR2 FQGNSA. Trimming at V came to 5 bases and at J to 2 bases, leaving 6 bases not matched to a gene. The CDR3 sequence: CASSRGLAGGLTYNEQFF. The CDR3 DNA follows: TGTGCCAGCAGCCGGGGACTAGCGGGAGGGTTGACCTACAATGAGCAGTTCTTC.

This clonotype was seen ten or more times. The chain links TRBV7-3 to TRBJ1-1; D possibly corresponds to TRBD1 (6 bases). V was pared by 5 bases and J by 3 bases, with 10 bases between. This CDR3 region has 13 residues. Germline CDR1 SGHTA, CDR2 FQGTGA. CDR3 amino acids: CASSVGGDTEAFF. In DNA form, the CDR3 reads TGTGCCAGCAGCGTGGGGGGCGACACTGAAGCTTTCTTT. The entire variable domain, with the rest obtained from reference TRBV7-3 and TRBJ1-1, is as follows: GAGVSQTPSNKVTEKGKYVELRCDPISGHTALYWYRQSLGQGPEFLIYFQGTGAADDSGLPNDRFFAVRPEGSVSTLKIQRTERGDSAVYLCASSVGGDTEAFFGQGTRLTVV.

This chain joins TRBV6-1 and TRBJ2-1, with 8 nucleotides matching TRBD2. The CDR3 loop spans 16 amino acids. Germline values: CDR1 MNHNS, CDR2 SASEGT. After removal of 7 bases from V and 9 bases from J, the junction contained 17 bases not matched to a gene. CDR3 in amino acids: CASNSAVGLVVGEQFF. The DNA of the CDR3 is TGTGCCAGCAACTCCGCCGTGGGACTAGTTGTCGGTGAGCAGTTCTTC.

This clonotype was seen more than once but under ten times. The rearrangement links TRBV4-1 to TRBJ2-7; 7 positions match TRBD2. The CDR3 has 17 amino acids. CDR1 is MGHRA, CDR2 YSYEKL, per germline. The junction had 10 bases not matched to a gene; V was cut back by 2 bases and J by 0 bases. CDR3 nucleotides: TGCGCCAGCAGCCAAACCCCTCGTCCGGGAGGCTCCTACGAGCAGTACTTC. Encoded protein: CASSQTPRPGGSYEQYF.

The CDR3 DNA sequence: TGTGCCAGCAGTGATAGTGGGAGGGCCGACAATGAGCAGTTCTTC. It yields the protein CASSDSGRADNEQFF. The chain couples TRBV6-1 to TRBJ2-1, with TRBD2 matching 7 bases. CDR3 length: 15 residues. In germline, CDR1 is MNHNS, CDR2 SASEGT. Unmatched junction bases numbered 7, after V lost 3 bases and J lost 5 bases.

This clonotype was seen a few times. This rearrangement joins TRBV4-1 to TRBJ1-1; a weak D match, TRBD1 (6 bases). V was pared by 5 bases and J by 6 bases, with 13 bases between. This CDR3 has 13 residues. Looked up from germline, CDR1 is MGHRA and CDR2 is YSYEKL. The CDR3 nucleotides are TGCGCCAGCAGCGCGGGGGCCCCTCCTGAAGCTTTCTTT. This gives the protein CASSAGAPPEAFF.

The chain uses TRBV20-1 and TRBJ2-1; D uncertain. The germline gives CDR1 DFQATT, CDR2 SNEGSKA (reference sequence). This CDR3 spans 11 amino acids. V was cut by 4 bases and J by 2 bases, with 3 bases left in between. The CDR3 spells CSATPYNEQFF. The CDR3 DNA follows: TGCAGTGCTACCCCCTACAATGAGCAGTTCTTC.

This clonotype was counted a few times. V usage is TRBV9 and J usage is TRBJ1-1; 10 nucleotides agree with TRBD1. The CDR3 has 14 residues. From germline, CDR1 is SGDLS and CDR2 YYNGEE. J gave up 4 bases and V 3 bases, and 3 bases lay outside the gene matches. CDR3 bases: TGTGCCAGCAGCGCGACAGGGGGCGGCACTGAAGCTTTCTTT. Its protein product is CASSATGGGTEAFF.

This clonotype has just a few counts. The J gene is TRBJ1-2, the V gene TRBV20-1, with D unclear. This CDR3 spans 14 amino acids. V was cut by 0 bases and J by 5 bases, with 13 bases left in between. Germline V gene data show CDR1 as DFQATT and CDR2 as SNEGSKA (reference sequence). CDR3 bases: TGCAGTGCTAGAGATCCCGGTGGTACATATGGCTACACCTTC. This sequence encodes CSARDPGGTYGYTF.

The chain joins TRBV18 to TRBJ2-3; a weak D match, TRBD1 (6 bases). Germline V lookup: CDR1 KGHSH, CDR2 LQKENI. Trimming stripped 6 bases from V and 4 bases from J, with 20 bases between. There are 16 residues in the CDR3. The CDR3 loop is CASSNEAQGNSDTQYF. CDR3 nucleotides: TGTGCCAGCTCCAATGAAGCCCAGGGGAATTCAGATACGCAGTATTTT.

The chain combines TRBV11-2 with TRBJ1-3; D remains unclear. The CDR3 spans 13 residues. Between the trimmed V and J ends, which lost 7 bases and 7 bases, there was a span of 14 bases. From germline, CDR1 is SGHAT and CDR2 FQNNGV. The CDR3 loop is CASNASPGNTIYF. DNA for the CDR3: TGTGCCAGCAATGCATCCCCCGGGAACACCATATATTTT.

This clonotype was seen more than once but under ten times. The V call is TRBV10-3, the J call TRBJ2-4, with 14 nucleotides matching TRBD2. V trimming: 0 bases; J trimming: 0 bases; junction bases outside the gene matches: 7. The germline V gene has CDR1 ENHRY and CDR2 SYGVKD. CDR3 length: 20 amino acids. CDR3 in DNA: TGTGCCATCAGTGAGTCACCGGGACTAGCGGGAGCGGGAGCCAAAAACATTCAGTACTTC. Encoded protein: CAISESPGLAGAGAKNIQYF.